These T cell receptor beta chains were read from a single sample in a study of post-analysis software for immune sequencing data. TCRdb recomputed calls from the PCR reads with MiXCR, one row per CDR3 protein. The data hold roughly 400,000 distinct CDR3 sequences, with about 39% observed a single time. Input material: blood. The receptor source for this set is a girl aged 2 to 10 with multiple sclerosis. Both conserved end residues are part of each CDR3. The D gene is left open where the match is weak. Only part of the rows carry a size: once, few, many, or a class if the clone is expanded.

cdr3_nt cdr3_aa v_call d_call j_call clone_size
TGTGCCATCAGTGCAGCGGGACAAGAGACCCAGTACTTC CAISAAGQETQYF TRBV10-3 TRBD2 TRBJ2-5 .
TGTGCCAGCTCACTACTCCAGGGTATCGCTGAAGCTTTCTTT CASSLLQGIAEAFF TRBV18 . TRBJ1-1 .
TGCAGTGCAAGTGGGACGTATGGCTACACCTTC CSASGTYGYTF TRBV20-1 . TRBJ1-2 few
TGTGCCAGCAGCCGAGAGCAAAGCGGAGCCTACGAGCAGTACTTC CASSREQSGAYEQYF TRBV3-1 . TRBJ2-7 .
TGCAGTGCTCAGACCGCTAACTATGGCTACACCTTC CSAQTANYGYTF TRBV20-1 . TRBJ1-2 .
TGTGCCACCAGTGATTCCAATAATGAAAAACTGTTTTTT CATSDSNNEKLFF TRBV24-1 . TRBJ1-4 few
TGTGCCAGCAGTTTCTGGGAGGGGACAGGGAACACCGGGGAGCTGTTTTTT CASSFWEGTGNTGELFF TRBV28 . TRBJ2-2 .
TGTGCCAGCACCCCGGGCCTCCCCAGCACAGATACGCAGTATTTT CASTPGLPSTDTQYF TRBV28 . TRBJ2-3 few
TGCGCCAGCAGGTCTGTCCCTGGAAAGACAGGGGAGGGTGTGAGGAGCGGCTACACCTTC CASRSVPGKTGEGVRSGYTF TRBV5-1 TRBD1 TRBJ1-2 .
TGTGCCAGCAGCCAAGGGAGTTGGCCCTACAATGAGCAGTTCTTC CASSQGSWPYNEQFF TRBV11-2 . TRBJ2-1 .
TGTGCCAGCATCGGGCCGACCTACGAGCAGTACTTC CASIGPTYEQYF TRBV28 . TRBJ2-7 .
TGTGCCAGCAGCAAAGGCGGGGGGAGCACAGATACGCAGTATTTT CASSKGGGSTDTQYF TRBV21-1 . TRBJ2-3 .
TGCGCCAGCAGCAATGGGGAGGGAGCGGGGGGGCCTAAGAGGGAGCTGTTTTTT CASSNGEGAGGPKRELFF TRBV4-1 TRBD2 TRBJ2-2 .
TGCAGCGTTGTCCCCCCCGGGCGATCCTACGAGCAGTACTTC CSVVPPGRSYEQYF TRBV29-1 . TRBJ2-7 .
TGTGCCAGCAGTGAATTCGGTAGGGGTCAATACGAGCAGTACTTC CASSEFGRGQYEQYF TRBV25-1 . TRBJ2-7 .
TGCAGCGTTGTCCGGGACAGGGGAGGGAATGAGCAGTTCTTC CSVVRDRGGNEQFF TRBV29-1 TRBD1 TRBJ2-1 .
TGTGCCAGCAGCCAAGATCTTGTCGCGAATGAGCAGTTCTTC CASSQDLVANEQFF TRBV4-2 . TRBJ2-1 .
TGTGCCAGCAGCTTCGACCCCCGGGGCGGGAGAACAGATACGCAGTATTTT CASSFDPRGGRTDTQYF TRBV7-8 TRBD2 TRBJ2-3 few
TGCAGTGCTCCGGGGGGGGCGGCCCCTGAAGCTTTCTTT CSAPGGAAPEAFF TRBV20-1 . TRBJ1-1 few
TGCAGTGCTAGGGGGATAGCTTTCTTT CSARGIAFF TRBV20-1 . TRBJ1-1 .
TGTGCCAGCAGCGTAGGGAGTTACGAGCAGTACTTC CASSVGSYEQYF TRBV7-9 . TRBJ2-7 .
TGTGCCAGCAGCTTAGCTTTACTAGCGGGCCCAAAAGGGGCCCAGTACTTC CASSLALLAGPKGAQYF TRBV7-8 TRBD2 TRBJ2-5 few
TGCGCCAGCAGCCGTCCGAACACTGAAGCTTTCTTT CASSRPNTEAFF TRBV4-1 . TRBJ1-1 .
TGTGCCAGCAGCGTAGTAGCGGGGGGGGGAGATACGCAGTATTTT CASSVVAGGGDTQYF TRBV9 TRBD2 TRBJ2-3 once
TGTGCCAGCAGTTCGGGAAACAATGAGCAGTTCTTC CASSSGNNEQFF TRBV6-6 . TRBJ2-1 .
TGCAGTGCTAGAGCCTCAAGTGAGTACGAGCAGTACTTC CSARASSEYEQYF TRBV20-1 . TRBJ2-7 few
TGTGCCAGCAGCTCCGCGACTGGACAGGGGTCCAATGAGCAGTTCTTC CASSSATGQGSNEQFF TRBV11-2 TRBD1 TRBJ2-1 .
TGTGCCAGCAGTGACTACAGGGGGCGTCAGCCCCAGCATTTT CASSDYRGRQPQHF TRBV2 TRBD1 TRBJ1-5 .
TGCAGTGCTAGAGATGGGGTCGGCGTACACGAGCAGTACTTC CSARDGVGVHEQYF TRBV20-1 . TRBJ2-7 .
TGTGCCAGCAGCCACCCCGGCACAGGCGTTGAAGCTTTCTTT CASSHPGTGVEAFF TRBV12-3/TRBV12-4 . TRBJ1-1 .
TGTGCCAGCAGCTTAGCTAGCGGGGGCCTTCAAGAGACCCAGTACTTC CASSLASGGLQETQYF TRBV7-2 TRBD2 TRBJ2-5 .
TGCGCCAGCAGCCAAGTCCTTGCTGGGGCCAACGTCCTGACTTTC CASSQVLAGANVLTF TRBV4-3 . TRBJ2-6 .
TGTGCCAGCGCTGCAGGGCTAGCCAAAAACATTCAGTACTTC CASAAGLAKNIQYF TRBV2 . TRBJ2-4 .
TGTGCCAGCAGCGGCGTCCGGGACTGGAACAATGAGCAGTTCTTC CASSGVRDWNNEQFF TRBV12-3/TRBV12-4 . TRBJ2-1 .
TGTGCCAGCAGCCCAACCCTAGGGACAGGGAACTACGAGCAGTACTTC CASSPTLGTGNYEQYF TRBV7-2 TRBD1 TRBJ2-7 few
TGTGCCATCAGTGTACTTACAGGGGAGGGCTATGGCTACACCTTC CAISVLTGEGYGYTF TRBV10-3 TRBD1 TRBJ1-2 .
TGTGCCAGCAGTTACCCTACTAGCGGGGAGGGGGATGAGCAGTTCTTC CASSYPTSGEGDEQFF TRBV6-2/TRBV6-3 TRBD2 TRBJ2-1 few
TGTGCCAGCAGTTTATGGGGGGGGACCCCGGCGTACGAGCAGTACTTC CASSLWGGTPAYEQYF TRBV28 TRBD2 TRBJ2-7 .
TGCAGTGCTAGAGGGACTATCTGGACCTACAATGAGCAGTTCTTC CSARGTIWTYNEQFF TRBV20-1 . TRBJ2-1 .
TGTGCCATCAGTGAGGCCCCGTCGGCGCTACAGCAGTATTTT CAISEAPSALQQYF TRBV10-3 . TRBJ2-3 few
TGTGCCAGCAGTCCGCACCGGGACGGGAAAACTGAAGCTTTCTTT CASSPHRDGKTEAFF TRBV12-3/TRBV12-4 . TRBJ1-1 .
TGCGCCAGCAGCCAATTGTCAGGGGTGAATGAAAAACTGTTTTTT CASSQLSGVNEKLFF TRBV4-1 . TRBJ1-4 .
TGTGCCAGCAGTTTAACGTACAGGGCACTTCTCCCTACTGAAGCTTTCTTT CASSLTYRALLPTEAFF TRBV27 . TRBJ1-1 .
TGTGCCAGCAGTTCGAAGTTGGGGGCAGGCCTCCATTCACCCCTCCACTTT CASSSKLGAGLHSPLHF TRBV27 . TRBJ1-6 .
TGTGCCAGCAGTTACTCGGGGGACGGGGGTTATGGCTACACCTTC CASSYSGDGGYGYTF TRBV6-5 . TRBJ1-2 few
TGTGCCATCTGGCGGGAGGGCCTAGATACGCAGTATTTT CAIWREGLDTQYF TRBV10-3 TRBD2 TRBJ2-3 .
TGTGCCAGCAGTTTTGGCAGAGTCCCTAACTATGGCTACACCTTC CASSFGRVPNYGYTF TRBV12-3/TRBV12-4 . TRBJ1-2 .
TGTGCCAGCGAGTCTTCCCCCGTCCGGGGAGAGACCCAGTACTTC CASESSPVRGETQYF TRBV6-2/TRBV6-3 . TRBJ2-5 .
TGTGCCAGCAGCTTACACGGTGAGATTAGTACTGAGCAGTTCTTC CASSLHGEISTEQFF TRBV7-2 . TRBJ2-1 .
TGCAGCGTGGGACAGAAGCTTGCGTTTGGGCAGTACTTC CSVGQKLAFGQYF TRBV29-1 TRBD1 TRBJ2-5 .
TGTGCCAGCAGCCAAGCGGGCTATGTCAATGAGCAGTTCTTC CASSQAGYVNEQFF TRBV3-1 . TRBJ2-1 .
TGTGCCAGCACCTCAACTAGCTCTACCTCCTACAATGAGCAGTTCTTC CASTSTSSTSYNEQFF TRBV7-9 . TRBJ2-1 once
TGCAGCGTATCGAGACTAGGCATCTACGAGCAGTACTTC CSVSRLGIYEQYF TRBV29-1 . TRBJ2-7 .
TGTGCCAGCAGCTCCCGACTAGCGGGGGGGGTTGAGACCCAGTACTTC CASSSRLAGGVETQYF TRBV7-6 TRBD2 TRBJ2-5 .
TGCAGCTCCATGCGGGGGGGCCGGACAGATACGCAGTATTTT CSSMRGGRTDTQYF TRBV29-1 TRBD2 TRBJ2-3 .
TGTGCCAGCGGGACTAACCGCTACGAGCAGTACTTC CASGTNRYEQYF TRBV28 TRBD2 TRBJ2-7 .
TGTGCCAGCAGCACTTTCTATACAGGGAATGAGCAGTTCTTC CASSTFYTGNEQFF TRBV3-1 . TRBJ2-1 few
TGCGCCAGCAGCCAAAACCTAGCTGAGGGAGAGACCCAGTACTTC CASSQNLAEGETQYF TRBV4-3 . TRBJ2-5 .
TGTGCCAGCAGCCGAGCGACTAGCGGATACTCTGGGGCCAACGTCCTGACTTTC CASSRATSGYSGANVLTF TRBV7-9 TRBD2 TRBJ2-6 few
TGCGCCAGCAGCTTGGCTCCAGGGGCTAACTATGGCTACACCTTC CASSLAPGANYGYTF TRBV5-1 . TRBJ1-2 few